This TCR beta chain was obtained from a study of cytomegalovirus exposure and HLA in healthy donors. Study-wide results and caveats: The study designated over 150 TCR beta chains cytomegalovirus-associated. That first-cohort TCR clusters tended to co-occur in the 120 or so validation repertoires was found in a later analysis.

The V and J ends lost 7 bases and 0 bases, in that order; junction bases with no gene match: 6. The CDR3 contains 17 residues. CDR1 SNHLY and CDR2 FYNNEI come from the germline V gene. While the first cohort had several hundred subjects, the donors belonged to the separate validation cohort of about 110 subjects. Worth noting for this clone: The antigen is not known.

TCRdb keeps only in-frame clones here, not all; method: immunoSEQ multiplex PCR. The sample has approximately 170,000 clones, roughly nine tenths seen once. The chain employs TRBV2 and TRBJ2-3; 14 positions agree with TRBD2. This TCR derives from a woman between 18 and 29 years old in good health and CMV-seropositive. The sample comprised PBMCs. The CDR3 region is CASIGLAGGQSTDTQYF. CDR3 DNA: TGTGCCAGCATCGGACTAGCGGGAGGCCAAAGCACAGATACGCAGTATTTT.